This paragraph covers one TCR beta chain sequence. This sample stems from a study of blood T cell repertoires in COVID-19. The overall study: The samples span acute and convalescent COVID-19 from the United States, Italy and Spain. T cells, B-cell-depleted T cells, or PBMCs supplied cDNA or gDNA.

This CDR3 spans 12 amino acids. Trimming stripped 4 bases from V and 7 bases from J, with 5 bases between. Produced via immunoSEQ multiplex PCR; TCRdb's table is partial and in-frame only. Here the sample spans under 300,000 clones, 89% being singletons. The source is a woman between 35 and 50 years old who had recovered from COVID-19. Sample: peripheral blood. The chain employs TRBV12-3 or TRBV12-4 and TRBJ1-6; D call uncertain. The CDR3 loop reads CASSSGNSPLHF. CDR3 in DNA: TGTGCCAGCAGTTCGGGGAATTCACCCCTCCACTTT.